A selection of T cell receptor beta chains follows, all from one sample in a study of patients and donors after allogeneic stem cell transplantation. TCRdb re-called the RT-PCR reads with MiXCR, one entry per CDR3 protein. Among over 350,000 distinct CDR3 sequences, roughly 16% were seen once, and the ten largest hold around 7.9%. The sample consisted of blood, either unsorted or a sorted T cell fraction (not recorded which). These receptors were obtained from a human donor who was either an allogeneic HSCT recipient or a stem cell or donor lymphocyte infusion donor (not recorded which). It is not recorded whose cells these are; they may come from a transplant donor. Each CDR3 is given with its conserved first and last residue. A D gene is named only where the DNA matches it firmly. Rows may omit the clone size; those that give it use once, few, many or a size class.

d_call: -
j_call: TRBJ1-1
clone_size: -
v_call: TRBV7-9
cdr3_aa: CASSFPGASTEAFF
cdr3_nt: TGTGCCAGCAGCTTCCCGGGGGCGAGCACTGAAGCTTTCTTT

d_call: -
j_call: TRBJ2-7
clone_size: few
v_call: TRBV20-1
cdr3_aa: CSAETGVPAVYEQYF
cdr3_nt: TGCAGTGCTGAGACGGGAGTTCCCGCCGTATACGAGCAGTACTTC

d_call: -
j_call: TRBJ2-7
clone_size: -
v_call: TRBV20-1
cdr3_aa: CSARGLYEQYF
cdr3_nt: TGCAGTGCTAGAGGTCTCTACGAGCAGTACTTC

d_call: -
j_call: TRBJ2-3
clone_size: -
v_call: TRBV28
cdr3_aa: CASTPEALGEDTQYF
cdr3_nt: TGTGCCAGCACCCCCGAGGCCCTCGGGGAAGATACGCAGTATTTT

d_call: -
j_call: TRBJ1-1
clone_size: many
v_call: TRBV4-3
cdr3_aa: CASSQEVDEMNTEAFF
cdr3_nt: TGCGCCAGCAGCCAAGAGGTCGACGAAATGAACACTGAAGCTTTCTTT

d_call: -
j_call: TRBJ2-2
clone_size: -
v_call: TRBV27
cdr3_aa: CASRPTVYTGELFF
cdr3_nt: TGTGCCAGCAGGCCAACAGTTTACACCGGGGAGCTGTTTTTT

d_call: TRBD1
j_call: TRBJ1-2
clone_size: -
v_call: TRBV5-6
cdr3_aa: CASSFLGRGSNYGYTF
cdr3_nt: TGTGCCAGCAGCTTCCTTGGCAGGGGGTCTAACTATGGCTACACCTTC

d_call: TRBD2
j_call: TRBJ2-3
clone_size: -
v_call: TRBV10-3
cdr3_aa: CAISARGGTDTQYF
cdr3_nt: TGTGCCATCAGTGCCCGGGGGGGGACAGATACGCAGTATTTT

d_call: TRBD2
j_call: TRBJ2-3
clone_size: -
v_call: TRBV4-3
cdr3_aa: CASSPRNGGGMTTDTQYF
cdr3_nt: TGCGCCAGCAGCCCCAGGAATGGCGGGGGGATGACGACAGATACGCAGTATTTT

d_call: -
j_call: TRBJ2-7
clone_size: -
v_call: TRBV12-3/TRBV12-4
cdr3_aa: CASSVTGTVDTYEQYF
cdr3_nt: TGTGCCAGCAGTGTGACCGGGACGGTGGACACCTACGAGCAGTACTTC

d_call: -
j_call: TRBJ2-4
clone_size: once
v_call: TRBV7-9
cdr3_aa: CASSLGQGNIQYF
cdr3_nt: TGTGCCAGCAGCTTAGGTCAGGGCAACATTCAGTACTTC

d_call: -
j_call: TRBJ1-5
clone_size: -
v_call: TRBV6-1
cdr3_aa: CASTEGRPQHF
cdr3_nt: TGTGCCAGCACCGAAGGGAGGCCCCAGCATTTT

d_call: TRBD2
j_call: TRBJ2-1
clone_size: -
v_call: TRBV6-1
cdr3_aa: CASRAGTSGINEQFF
cdr3_nt: TGTGCCAGCAGGGCCGGGACTAGCGGGATCAATGAGCAGTTCTTC

d_call: -
j_call: TRBJ2-3
clone_size: -
v_call: TRBV12-5
cdr3_aa: CASGLARPDTQYF
cdr3_nt: TGTGCTAGTGGTTTGGCCAGACCGGATACGCAGTATTTT

d_call: -
j_call: TRBJ2-5
clone_size: many
v_call: TRBV20-1
cdr3_aa: CSATPVETQYF
cdr3_nt: TGCAGTGCTACGCCTGTGGAGACCCAGTACTTC

d_call: -
j_call: TRBJ2-5
clone_size: few
v_call: TRBV3-1
cdr3_aa: CASSPRAGETQYF
cdr3_nt: TGTGCCAGCAGCCCTAGGGCCGGGGAGACCCAGTACTTC

d_call: -
j_call: TRBJ2-3
clone_size: -
v_call: TRBV20-1
cdr3_aa: CTLGMGAGTDTQYF
cdr3_nt: TGCACCCTTGGGATGGGGGCCGGCACAGATACGCAGTATTTT

d_call: -
j_call: TRBJ1-1
clone_size: many
v_call: TRBV5-1
cdr3_aa: CASSLDRLTEAFF
cdr3_nt: TGCGCCAGCAGCTTGGACAGACTCACTGAAGCTTTCTTT

d_call: TRBD1
j_call: TRBJ1-1
clone_size: -
v_call: TRBV4-3
cdr3_aa: CASSQGLGGKLGNTEAFF
cdr3_nt: TGCGCCAGCAGCCAAGGTTTAGGGGGCAAATTGGGGAACACTGAAGCTTTCTTT

d_call: TRBD2
j_call: TRBJ2-5
clone_size: few
v_call: TRBV7-9
cdr3_aa: CASSLRAGEETQYF
cdr3_nt: TGTGCCAGCAGCTTAAGGGCGGGGGAAGAGACCCAGTACTTC

d_call: -
j_call: TRBJ2-7
clone_size: -
v_call: TRBV20-1
cdr3_aa: CSARVAHEQYF
cdr3_nt: TGCAGTGCTAGAGTCGCCCACGAGCAGTACTTC

d_call: -
j_call: TRBJ1-6
clone_size: -
v_call: TRBV3-1
cdr3_aa: CASSQSTNSPLHF
cdr3_nt: TGTGCCAGCAGCCAATCGACGAATTCACCCCTCCACTTT

d_call: -
j_call: TRBJ2-5
clone_size: few
v_call: TRBV5-8
cdr3_aa: CASSLGDALGTQYF
cdr3_nt: TGTGCCAGCAGCTTAGGAGATGCGCTCGGGACCCAGTACTTC

d_call: TRBD2
j_call: TRBJ2-3
clone_size: -
v_call: TRBV6-1
cdr3_aa: CASREAGDADTQYF
cdr3_nt: TGTGCCAGCCGGGAAGCGGGGGACGCAGATACGCAGTATTTT

d_call: TRBD1
j_call: TRBJ2-7
clone_size: few
v_call: TRBV7-9
cdr3_aa: CASSIPDRGRLDEQYF
cdr3_nt: TGTGCCAGCAGCATCCCGGACAGGGGGCGCTTGGACGAGCAGTACTTC

d_call: TRBD1
j_call: TRBJ2-3
clone_size: -
v_call: TRBV12-3/TRBV12-4
cdr3_aa: CASYRGPGFYTDTQYF
cdr3_nt: TGTGCCAGCTATAGGGGGCCGGGGTTTTACACAGATACGCAGTATTTT

d_call: -
j_call: TRBJ1-2
clone_size: few
v_call: TRBV15
cdr3_aa: CATSRAGGPYGYTF
cdr3_nt: TGTGCCACCAGCAGAGCGGGGGGGCCTTATGGCTACACCTTC

d_call: -
j_call: TRBJ1-1
clone_size: few
v_call: TRBV6-5
cdr3_aa: CASSFSAGSPAAFF
cdr3_nt: TGTGCCAGCAGTTTTTCGGCAGGGTCGCCAGCAGCTTTCTTT

d_call: -
j_call: TRBJ1-1
clone_size: -
v_call: TRBV6-5
cdr3_aa: CASSYLPTDMNTEAFF
cdr3_nt: TGTGCCAGCAGTTACCTTCCGACAGACATGAACACTGAAGCTTTCTTT

d_call: TRBD2
j_call: TRBJ2-1
clone_size: few
v_call: TRBV4-3
cdr3_aa: CASSQETSGYNEQFF
cdr3_nt: TGCGCCAGCAGCCAAGAAACTAGCGGATACAATGAGCAGTTCTTC

d_call: TRBD2
j_call: TRBJ2-1
clone_size: -
v_call: TRBV9
cdr3_aa: CASSARTRGYNEQFF
cdr3_nt: TGTGCCAGCAGCGCCCGGACTAGAGGATACAATGAGCAGTTCTTC

d_call: TRBD1
j_call: TRBJ2-5
clone_size: -
v_call: TRBV27
cdr3_aa: CASSRTGGLSLQETQYF
cdr3_nt: TGTGCCAGCAGCCGGACAGGGGGTCTTTCCCTCCAAGAGACCCAGTACTTC